This passage covers 32 T cell receptor beta chains from one sample sequenced in a study of neurological immune-mediated disorders. TCRdb reanalysed the 5' RACE reads using MiXCR and keeps one entry per CDR3 protein. The table records tens of thousands of distinct CDR3 sequences, about a tenth of them present only once. The sample taken for sequencing was PBMCs. These receptors were collected from a man aged 40-50 years in good health.

This clonotype was found many times. This chain links TRBV7-2 with TRBJ2-3; D remains ambiguous. The CDR3 covers 13 residues. Germline CDR1 is SGHTA and CDR2 is FQGNSA. V was cut by 5 bases and J by 4 bases, with 10 bases left in between. CDR3 protein: CASSPTPADTQYF. CDR3 coding DNA: TGTGCCAGCAGCCCCACGCCCGCAGATACGCAGTATTTT.

This chain links TRBV20-1 with TRBJ2-3; the D gene is possibly TRBD2 (6 bases). The V gene's germline CDR1 is DFQATT and CDR2 SNEGSKA (reference sequence). The CDR3 is 14 amino acids. V lost 0 bases, J lost 4 bases, and 11 bases lay in between. The CDR3 protein is CSARDLRDPDTQYF. DNA of the CDR3: TGCAGTGCTAGAGATTTGCGGGACCCAGATACGCAGTATTTT.

This clonotype was detected many times. The genes are TRBV29-1 and TRBJ2-7; D ambiguous. This CDR3 is built from 14 residues. Germline CDR1 SQVTM, CDR2 ANQGSEA. Trimming removed 3 bases from V and 2 bases from J, with 14 bases in between. The CDR3 here is CSVEVIDSPYEQYF. The CDR3 coding sequence is TGCAGCGTTGAGGTAATAGACTCTCCCTACGAGCAGTACTTC.

In this sample, this clonotype turned up many times. V and J are TRBV5-1 and TRBJ2-1; D is unresolved. V shed 0 bases and J shed 8 bases, with 15 bases lying between them. This CDR3 is 15 amino acids long. Germline V gives CDR1 SGHRS, CDR2 YFSETQ. CDR3 sequence (DNA): TGCGCCAGCAGCTTGGGGCCGGTTAGTTCGTATGAGCAGTTCTTC. Translating it yields CASSLGPVSSYEQFF.

The sample holds a few counts of this clonotype. The V gene is TRBV21-1, the J gene TRBJ2-1; the table gives TRBD2 as D, unverified against the DNA. TRBV21-1 is a recognized pseudogene. The CDR3 has 16 residues. CDR3 region: CASSNSLAGGGNEQFF. CDR3 DNA: TGTGCCAGCAGCAACTCACTAGCGGGAGGAGGCAATGAGCAGTTCTTC.

This clonotype has ten or more counts. CDR3 amino acids: CASRGSTGTLTGELFF. The CDR3 bases are TGTGCCAGCAGAGGAAGCACCGGGACACTCACCGGGGAGCTGTTTTTT. The V gene is TRBV28, the J gene TRBJ2-2, with D possibly matching TRBD1 (6 bases). The CDR3 is made up of 16 amino acids. The V gene lost 6 bases and the J gene lost 4 bases, with 18 bases spanning the gap. CDR1 and CDR2 from the germline V gene are MDHEN and SYDVKM. The full variable domain, completed using reference TRBV28 and TRBJ2-2, is DVKVTQSSRYLVKRTGEKVFLECVQDMDHENMFWYRQDPGLGLRLIYFSYDVKMKEKGDIPEGYSVSREKKERFSLILESASTNQTSMYLCASRGSTGTLTGELFFGEGSRLTVL.

This clonotype occurred many times. This rearrangement joins TRBV5-1 to TRBJ2-2; D gene unclear. Germline V gene sequence: CDR1 SGHRS, CDR2 YFSETQ. With 4 bases removed from V and 0 bases from J, the gap between germline ends came to 4 bases. The length of the CDR3 is 13 residues. The CDR3 region has the DNA TGCGCCAGCAGCGTATCGAACACCGGGGAGCTGTTTTTT. Protein product: CASSVSNTGELFF. The full variable domain, completed using reference TRBV5-1 and TRBJ2-2, is KAGVTQTPRYLIKTRGQQVTLSCSPISGHRSVSWYQQTPGQGLQFLFEYFSETQRNKGNFPGRFSGRQFSNSRSEMNVSTLELGDSALYLCASSVSNTGELFFGEGSRLTVL.

This clonotype was recorded many times. The V call is TRBV21-1, the J call TRBJ2-1. TRBV21-1 is assigned pseudogene status. CDR3 length equals 13 residues. The CDR3 sequence: CASSLGLDNEQFF. Here the CDR3 DNA reads TGTGCCAGCAGCCTCGGCCTAGACAATGAGCAGTTCTTC.

This clonotype was observed at least ten times. J is TRBJ1-1 and V is TRBV5-1, with 8 bases matching TRBD1. Trimming took 4 bases from V and 2 from J; bases not matched to a gene: 10. The CDR3 is made up of 16 amino acids. The germline V gene has CDR1 SGHRS and CDR2 YFSETQ. CDR3 protein: CASSLATGDFNTEAFF. CDR3 sequence (DNA): TGCGCCAGCAGCCTAGCGACAGGGGACTTCAACACTGAAGCTTTCTTT.

This clonotype occurred many times. The chain links TRBV12-3 or TRBV12-4 to TRBJ2-4; D is possibly TRBD1 or TRBD2 (5 bases each). This CDR3 has 15 amino acids. V gave up 5 bases and J gave up 5 bases, with 16 bases separating them. The CDR3 DNA follows: TGTGCCAGCAGTGGTACGGGGAAAGGGGAAAACATTCAGTACTTC. This sequence encodes CASSGTGKGENIQYF.

This clonotype has at least ten counts. The rearrangement uses TRBV5-1 and TRBJ2-5; 9 bases agree with TRBD2. Germline CDR1 SGHRS, CDR2 YFSETQ. J lost 0 bases, V lost 0 bases, and 6 bases had no gene match. The CDR3 runs 17 residues. CDR3: CASSLVGTSSYQETQYF. DNA for the CDR3: TGCGCCAGCAGCTTGGTAGGGACTAGCTCATACCAAGAGACCCAGTACTTC.

This clonotype was seen many times. The rearrangement uses TRBV6-6 and TRBJ1-1; no definite D call. Trimming removed 0 bases at V and 1 base at J, with 9 bases between. Germline V lookup: CDR1 MNHNY, CDR2 SVGAGI (reference sequence). The CDR3 consists of 15 residues. CDR3 coding DNA: TGTGCCAGCAGTTACTCGAACGGCGCGAACACTGAAGCTTTCTTT. Amino acids: CASSYSNGANTEAFF.

This clonotype was observed many times. The gene calls are TRBV5-1 and TRBJ2-5; 9 nucleotides match TRBD2. The CDR3 covers 17 residues. Germline lookup yields CDR1 SGHRS and CDR2 YFSETQ. Trimming took 1 base from V and 2 from J; bases not matched to a gene: 9. The chain's CDR3 is CASSLSPSAGGQETQYF. The CDR3 DNA follows: TGCGCCAGCAGCTTGAGTCCGTCAGCGGGAGGTCAAGAGACCCAGTACTTC. Using reference TRBV5-1 and TRBJ2-5 for the parts outside the CDR3, the full variable domain is KAGVTQTPRYLIKTRGQQVTLSCSPISGHRSVSWYQQTPGQGLQFLFEYFSETQRNKGNFPGRFSGRQFSNSRSEMNVSTLELGDSALYLCASSLSPSAGGQETQYFGPGTRLLVL.

This clonotype was seen repeatedly, ten times or more. This rearrangement joins TRBV20-1 to TRBJ2-7, with a weak D call TRBD1 (7 bases). The germline V gene encodes CDR1 DFQATT and CDR2 SNEGSKA (reference sequence). V gave up 5 bases and J gave up 2 bases, with 19 bases separating them. The CDR3 loop spans 15 amino acids. Written as DNA, the CDR3 is TGCAGTGCTCTCAGCCCAGGGGGACTGACCTACGAGCAGTACTTC. Translating it yields CSALSPGGLTYEQYF.

This clonotype was counted many times. The rearrangement links TRBV12-3 or TRBV12-4 to TRBJ2-7, with D maybe TRBD2 (5 bases). The CDR3 consists of 17 residues. With 3 bases removed from V and 2 bases from J, the gap between germline ends came to 20 bases. CDR3 DNA: TGTGCCAGCAGTTTTGAGGTTGGGAGCGGACCGGCCTACGAGCAGTACTTC. Translating it yields CASSFEVGSGPAYEQYF.

Comments on this clonotype: A read error is possible here, since a much larger clone lies one base away. The chain uses TRBV7-3 and TRBJ2-1; D may be TRBD2 (5 bases). This CDR3 spans 16 amino acids. In germline, CDR1 is SGHTA, CDR2 FQGTGA. CDR3 loop: CASSFSSAGSYNVQFF. The CDR3 DNA follows: TGTGCCAGCAGCTTCTCCTCGGCGGGTTCCTACAATGTGCAGTTCTTC.

At least ten counts were recorded for this clonotype. This chain joins TRBV29-1 and TRBJ2-7; D may be TRBD1 (5 bases). The CDR3 spans 12 residues. The V end was cut by 6 bases, the J end by 7 bases, with 16 bases between. Germline CDR1 reads SQVTM; CDR2 reads ANQGSEA. This CDR3 is CSVAQVEGEQYF. The CDR3, as DNA: TGCAGCGTCGCACAGGTCGAAGGGGAGCAGTACTTC.

This clonotype was detected many times. The rearrangement links TRBV7-2 to TRBJ2-1; D call uncertain. Trimming shortened V by 4 bases and J by 1 base, and 14 bases separated the two germline ends. Looked up from germline, CDR1 is SGHTA and CDR2 is FQGNSA. This CDR3 is 16 amino acids long. The CDR3 region is CASSSEAALSYNEQFF. The CDR3 region has the DNA TGTGCCAGCAGCTCCGAGGCGGCTTTATCCTACAATGAGCAGTTCTTC. Filled out from reference TRBV7-2 and TRBJ2-1, the complete variable domain reads GAGVSQSPSNKVTEKGKDVELRCDPISGHTALYWYRQSLGQGLEFLIYFQGNSAPDKSGLPSDRFSAERTGGSVSTLTIQRTQQEDSAVYLCASSSEAALSYNEQFFGPGTRLTVL.

This clonotype was detected many times. This chain uses TRBV15 with TRBJ2-1; TRBD2 matches at 12 bases. The junction had 10 bases not matched to a gene; V was cut back by 2 bases and J by 5 bases. The CDR3 consists of 18 residues. The germline gives CDR1 LNHNV, CDR2 YYDKDF (reference sequence). The DNA for the CDR3 is TGTGCCACCAGCAGACTCCCTGGAAGACTAGCGGGAGACAATGAGCAGTTCTTC. Translating it yields CATSRLPGRLAGDNEQFF.

This clonotype was detected ten times or more. The chain recombines TRBV5-1 with TRBJ2-7; 8 nucleotides match TRBD1. The CDR3 runs to 15 residues. In germline, CDR1 is SGHRS, CDR2 YFSETQ. Trimming cost V 4 bases and J 2 bases; bases outside gene matches: 8. The CDR3 loop is CASSRRGQATYEQYF. The DNA for the CDR3 is TGCGCCAGCAGCCGGCGGGGACAGGCCACCTACGAGCAGTACTTC.

This clonotype occurred many times. V and J are TRBV20-1 and TRBJ2-1; 9 positions agree with TRBD2. CDR1 is DFQATT and CDR2 is SNEGSKA in the germline V gene (reference sequence). The CDR3 length is 14 residues. The V and J ends lost 2 bases and 9 bases, in that order; junction bases with no gene match: 8. The CDR3 DNA reads TGCAGTGCTAGATTGGCGGGAGGGCCTGTTGAGCAGTTCTTC. Its protein is CSARLAGGPVEQFF.

This clonotype was observed many times. This rearrangement joins TRBV5-1 to TRBJ1-4; 7 bases align to TRBD1. Per the germline V gene, CDR1 is SGHRS and CDR2 is YFSETQ. The V gene end was trimmed by 0 bases and the J gene end by 5 bases; junction bases not matched to a gene: 7. The CDR3 consists of 16 residues. The CDR3 DNA reads as TGCGCCAGCAGCTTGGGGGACAGCGACGGGAATGAAAAACTGTTTTTT. It yields the protein CASSLGDSDGNEKLFF.

Ten or more counts support this clonotype. The V gene is TRBV2, the J gene TRBJ1-1; the match to TRBD1 covers 7 bases. This CDR3 is 14 amino acids long. The ends lost 3 bases at V and 3 bases at J; junction bases unmatched: 4. Germline assignment: CDR1 SNHLY and CDR2 FYNNEI. CDR3 nucleotides: TGTGCCAGCAGTGACGACAGGGTGTACACTGAAGCTTTCTTT. It yields the protein CASSDDRVYTEAFF.

The J gene is TRBJ1-1, the V gene TRBV29-1; unclear D gene. The V and J ends lost 4 bases and 1 base respectively, with 7 bases between them. The CDR3 consists of 12 residues. Per germline, CDR1 SQVTM and CDR2 ANQGSEA. CDR3 nucleotides: TGCAGCGTTGTTCGCGGGAACACTGAAGCTTTCTTT. It codes for CSVVRGNTEAFF.

At least ten counts were recorded for this clonotype. The chain couples TRBV27 to TRBJ2-1, with 7 positions matching TRBD2. The V gene end was trimmed by 2 bases and the J gene end by 9 bases; junction bases not matched to a gene: 16. Looked up from germline, CDR1 is MNHEY and CDR2 is SMNVEV (reference sequence). The CDR3 runs 17 residues. For the CDR3, the DNA is TGTGCCAGCAGTTTAGGCTCCTGGGGGGGGATGACGGGTGAGCAGTTCTTC. Protein product: CASSLGSWGGMTGEQFF.

The V gene is TRBV11-2, the J gene TRBJ2-5; D may be TRBD1 or TRBD2 (5 bases each). This CDR3 comprises 20 residues. Germline CDR1 and CDR2: SGHAT and FQNNGV. The germline V and J ends were trimmed by 1 base and 7 bases, with 31 bases remaining between them. The CDR3 DNA is TGTGCCAGCAGCTTAGTAATGGGGGTCGGTCCTCCCAGACCGGTTAGGACCCAGTACTTC. Translation gives CASSLVMGVGPPRPVRTQYF.

This clonotype showed up many times. The J gene is TRBJ2-7, the V gene TRBV14; D call uncertain. V lost 2 bases, J lost 1 base, and 0 bases lay in between. Germline CDR1 SGHDN, CDR2 FVKESK. CDR3 length: 11 amino acids. CDR3 sequence (DNA): TGTGCCAGCAGCCAATCCTACGAGCAGTACTTC. Amino acid sequence: CASSQSYEQYF.

Many counts were recorded for this clonotype. The V call is TRBV5-1, the J call TRBJ2-1; D tentatively fits TRBD1 or TRBD2 (5 bases each). Trimming removed 4 bases at V and 8 bases at J, with 10 bases between. The CDR3 contains 12 residues. CDR1 is SGHRS, CDR2 YFSETQ, per germline. As DNA, the CDR3 is TGCGCCAGCAGCCCTCGAGGGGATGAGCAGTTCTTC. It is translated as CASSPRGDEQFF.

This clonotype was found many times. The rearrangement links TRBV12-3 or TRBV12-4 to TRBJ1-5; D perhaps matches TRBD1 (6 bases). CDR3 size: 14 residues. The V end was cut by 6 bases, the J end by 3 bases, with 12 bases between. CDR3: CASSPGTNNQPQHF. For the CDR3, the DNA is TGTGCCAGCAGCCCCGGGACAAACAATCAGCCCCAGCATTTT.

This clonotype was counted at least ten times. V usage is TRBV5-1 and J usage is TRBJ2-3, with D perhaps matching TRBD2 (6 bases). CDR1 SGHRS and CDR2 YFSETQ come from the germline V gene. The V end was cut by 6 bases, the J end by 1 base, with 15 bases between. The CDR3 extends over 15 amino acids. Here the CDR3 DNA reads TGCGCCAGCAACCCCCGCGAGCGGGGCACAGATACGCAGTATTTT. This encodes CASNPRERGTDTQYF. Combining the CDR3 with reference TRBV5-1 and TRBJ2-3 gives the whole variable domain KAGVTQTPRYLIKTRGQQVTLSCSPISGHRSVSWYQQTPGQGLQFLFEYFSETQRNKGNFPGRFSGRQFSNSRSEMNVSTLELGDSALYLCASNPRERGTDTQYFGPGTRLTVL.

This clonotype was detected many times. The chain links TRBV7-2 to TRBJ2-7, with 8 nucleotides matching TRBD2. The CDR3 extends over 15 amino acids. V was clipped by 4 bases and J by 2 bases; unmatched bases: 7. CDR1 is SGHTA, CDR2 FQGNSA, per germline. This chain's CDR3 is CASSWISGTTYEQYF. CDR3 DNA sequence: TGTGCCAGCAGCTGGATTAGCGGGACTACCTACGAGCAGTACTTC.

This clonotype was seen only a few times. This chain joins TRBV19 and TRBJ2-5; D unclear. The CDR3 consists of 14 residues. The V and J ends lost 5 bases and 1 base respectively, with 11 bases between them. Germline CDR1 is LNHDA and CDR2 is SQIVND (reference sequence). This CDR3 is CASSSDDLQETQYF. For the CDR3, the DNA is TGTGCCAGTAGTTCGGACGATCTCCAAGAGACCCAGTACTTC. Filled out from reference TRBV19 and TRBJ2-5, the complete variable domain reads DGGITQSPKYLFRKEGQNVTLSCEQNLNHDAMYWYRQDPGQGLRLIYYSQIVNDFQKGDIAEGYSVSREKKESFPLTVTSAQKNPTAFYLCASSSDDLQETQYFGPGTRLLVL.